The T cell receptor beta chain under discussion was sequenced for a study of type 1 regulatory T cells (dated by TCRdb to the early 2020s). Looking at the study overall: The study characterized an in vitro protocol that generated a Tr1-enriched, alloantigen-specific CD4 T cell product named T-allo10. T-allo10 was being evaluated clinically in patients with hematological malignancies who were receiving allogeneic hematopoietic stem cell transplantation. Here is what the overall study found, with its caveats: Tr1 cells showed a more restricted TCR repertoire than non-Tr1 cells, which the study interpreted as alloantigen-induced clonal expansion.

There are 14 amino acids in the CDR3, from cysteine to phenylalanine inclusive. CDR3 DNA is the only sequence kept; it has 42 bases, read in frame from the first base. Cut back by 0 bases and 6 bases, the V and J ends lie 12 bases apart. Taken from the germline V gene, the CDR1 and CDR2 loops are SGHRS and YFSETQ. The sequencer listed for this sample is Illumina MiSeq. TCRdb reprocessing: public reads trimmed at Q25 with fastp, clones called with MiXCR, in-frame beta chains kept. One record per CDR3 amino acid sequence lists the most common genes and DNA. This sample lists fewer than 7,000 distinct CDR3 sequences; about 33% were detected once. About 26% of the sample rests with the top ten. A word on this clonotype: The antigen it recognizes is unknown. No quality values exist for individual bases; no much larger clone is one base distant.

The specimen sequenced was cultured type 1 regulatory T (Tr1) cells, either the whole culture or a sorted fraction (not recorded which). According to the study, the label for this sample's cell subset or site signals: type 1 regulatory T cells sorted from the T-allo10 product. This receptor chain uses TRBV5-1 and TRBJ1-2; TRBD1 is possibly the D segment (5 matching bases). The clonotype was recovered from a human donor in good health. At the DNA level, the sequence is TGCGCCAGCAGCTTGGAACCGAAGACAGATGGCTACACCTTC. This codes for CASSLEPKTDGYTF.